The sequence of this TCR beta chain was determined in a study of beta chain features in type 1 diabetes. On the study more broadly: Healthy donors and patients had similar age, gender and cell yields.

The whole isolated RNA underwent reverse transcription, so sequencing captured expressed TCRB transcripts. TCRdb's copy holds only in-frame clones and misses some; the assay was immunoSEQ multiplex PCR. This table has more than 150,000 clones, over 8.5% appearing once. The trim removed 6 bases at V and 7 bases at J, leaving 3 bases unmatched. The CDR3 runs to 13 residues. CDR1 is MNHNS, CDR2 SASEGT, per germline. Sequencing was carried out using central memory CD4+ T cells from blood. The TCR sequence derives from a man aged 18-30 years in good health. The V call is TRBV6-1, the J call TRBJ2-5, with 12 bases that match TRBD2. CDR3 DNA: TGTGCCAGCAGGACTAGCGGGAGTGGGACCCAGTACTTC. Amino acid sequence: CASRTSGSGTQYF.